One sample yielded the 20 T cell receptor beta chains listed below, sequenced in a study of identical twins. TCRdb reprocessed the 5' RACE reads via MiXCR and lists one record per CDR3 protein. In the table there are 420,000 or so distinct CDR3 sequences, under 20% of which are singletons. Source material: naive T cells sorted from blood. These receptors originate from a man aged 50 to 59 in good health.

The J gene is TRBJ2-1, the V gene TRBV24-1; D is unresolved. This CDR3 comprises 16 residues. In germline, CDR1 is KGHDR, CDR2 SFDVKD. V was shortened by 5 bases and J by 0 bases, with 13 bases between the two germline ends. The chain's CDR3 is CATSVAGISSYNEQFF. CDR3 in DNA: TGTGCCACCAGTGTCGCAGGTATTAGCTCCTACAATGAGCAGTTCTTC.

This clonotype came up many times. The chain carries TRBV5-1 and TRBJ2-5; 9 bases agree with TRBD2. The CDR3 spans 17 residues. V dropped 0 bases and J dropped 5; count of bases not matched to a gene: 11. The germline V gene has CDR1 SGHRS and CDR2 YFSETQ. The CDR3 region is CASSLGPKAGGLETQYF. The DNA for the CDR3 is TGCGCCAGCAGCTTGGGCCCCAAGGCGGGGGGGCTGGAGACCCAGTACTTC.

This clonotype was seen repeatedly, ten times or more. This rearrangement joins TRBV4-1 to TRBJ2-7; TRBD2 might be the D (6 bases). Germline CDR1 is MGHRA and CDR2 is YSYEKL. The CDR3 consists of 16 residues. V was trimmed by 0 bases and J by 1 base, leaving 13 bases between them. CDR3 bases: TGCGCCAGCAGCCAAGAGCGGGACTTGAGGTCCTACGAGCAGTACTTC. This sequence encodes CASSQERDLRSYEQYF.

Written as DNA, the CDR3 is TGCGCCAGCAGCTTCAAAGGACCCCCCTACGAGCAGTACTTC. Protein sequence: CASSFKGPPYEQYF. The chain is built from TRBV5-1 and TRBJ2-7; the D is unclear. This CDR3 region has 14 residues. The germline V gene encodes CDR1 SGHRS and CDR2 YFSETQ. Trimming removed 2 bases from V and 2 bases from J, with 11 bases in between.

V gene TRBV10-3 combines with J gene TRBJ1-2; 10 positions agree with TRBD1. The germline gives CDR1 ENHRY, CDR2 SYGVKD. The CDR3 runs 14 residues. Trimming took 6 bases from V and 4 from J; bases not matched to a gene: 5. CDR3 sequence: CAISGDRGLYGYTF. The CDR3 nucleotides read TGTGCCATCAGCGGGGACAGGGGCCTCTATGGCTACACCTTC.

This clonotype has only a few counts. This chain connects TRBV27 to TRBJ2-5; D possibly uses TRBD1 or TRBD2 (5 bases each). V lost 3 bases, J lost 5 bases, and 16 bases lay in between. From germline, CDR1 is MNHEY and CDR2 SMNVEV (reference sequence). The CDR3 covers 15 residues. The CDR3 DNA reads TGTGCCAGCAGTTTGTATAGGGACCCCGGTGAGACCCAGTACTTC. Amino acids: CASSLYRDPGETQYF.

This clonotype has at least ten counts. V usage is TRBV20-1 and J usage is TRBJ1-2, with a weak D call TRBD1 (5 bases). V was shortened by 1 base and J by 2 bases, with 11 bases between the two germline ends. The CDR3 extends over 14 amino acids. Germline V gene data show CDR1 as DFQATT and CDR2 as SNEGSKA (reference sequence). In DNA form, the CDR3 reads TGCAGTGCTAGAGGGGACGGCGGAAACTATGGCTACACCTTC. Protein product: CSARGDGGNYGYTF.

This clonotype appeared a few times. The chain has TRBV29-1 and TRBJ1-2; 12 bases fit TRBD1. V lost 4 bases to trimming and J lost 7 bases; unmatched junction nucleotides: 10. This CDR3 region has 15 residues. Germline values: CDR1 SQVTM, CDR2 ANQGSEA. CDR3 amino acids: CSVGPRDRGRSGYTF. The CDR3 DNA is TGCAGCGTTGGTCCGAGGGACAGGGGGCGGAGTGGCTACACCTTC.

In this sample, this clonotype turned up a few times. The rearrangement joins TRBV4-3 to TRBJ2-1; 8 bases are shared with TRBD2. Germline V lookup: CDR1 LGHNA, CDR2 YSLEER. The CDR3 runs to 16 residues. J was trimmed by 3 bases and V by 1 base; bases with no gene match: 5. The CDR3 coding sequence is TGCGCCAGCAGCCAAGTAACGGGGGGGGGCTACAATGAGCAGTTCTTC. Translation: CASSQVTGGGYNEQFF.

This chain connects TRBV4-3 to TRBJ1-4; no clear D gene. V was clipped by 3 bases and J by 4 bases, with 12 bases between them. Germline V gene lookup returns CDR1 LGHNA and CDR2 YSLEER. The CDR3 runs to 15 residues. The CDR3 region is CASSQIWTVNEKLFF. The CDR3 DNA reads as TGCGCCAGCAGCCAGATCTGGACTGTTAATGAAAAACTGTTTTTT.

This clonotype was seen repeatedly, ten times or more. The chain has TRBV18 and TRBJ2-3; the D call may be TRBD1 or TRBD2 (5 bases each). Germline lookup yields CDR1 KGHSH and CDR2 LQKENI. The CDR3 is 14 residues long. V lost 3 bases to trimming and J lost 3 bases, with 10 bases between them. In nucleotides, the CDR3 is TGTGCCAGCTCACCGGGGACGCATACAGATACGCAGTATTTT. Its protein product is CASSPGTHTDTQYF.

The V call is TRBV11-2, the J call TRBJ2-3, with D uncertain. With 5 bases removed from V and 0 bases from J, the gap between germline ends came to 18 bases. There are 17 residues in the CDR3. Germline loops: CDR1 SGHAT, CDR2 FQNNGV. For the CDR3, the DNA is TGTGCCAGCAGCCCCGGGCCCTATACGTCAAGCACAGATACGCAGTATTTT. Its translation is CASSPGPYTSSTDTQYF.

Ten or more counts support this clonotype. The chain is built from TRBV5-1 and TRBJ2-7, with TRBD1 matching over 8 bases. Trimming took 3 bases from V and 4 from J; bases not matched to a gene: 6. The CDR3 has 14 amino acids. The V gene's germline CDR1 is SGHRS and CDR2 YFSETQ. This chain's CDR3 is CASSSGQEEYEQYF. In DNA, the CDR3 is TGCGCCAGCAGCTCGGGACAGGAAGAATACGAGCAGTACTTC.

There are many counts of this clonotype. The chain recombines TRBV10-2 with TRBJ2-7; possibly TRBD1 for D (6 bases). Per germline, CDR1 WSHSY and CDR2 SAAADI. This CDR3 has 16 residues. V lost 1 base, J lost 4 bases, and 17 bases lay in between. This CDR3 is CASSEFDPRQVYEQYF. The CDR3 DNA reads TGCGCCAGCAGTGAGTTCGACCCCCGACAGGTGTACGAGCAGTACTTC.

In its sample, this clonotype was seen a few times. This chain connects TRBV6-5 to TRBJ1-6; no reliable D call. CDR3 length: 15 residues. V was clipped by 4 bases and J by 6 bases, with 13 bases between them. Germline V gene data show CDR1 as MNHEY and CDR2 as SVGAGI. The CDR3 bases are TGTGCCAGCAGTTCACGAGGGAGCGGTAATTCACCCCTCCACTTT. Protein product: CASSSRGSGNSPLHF.

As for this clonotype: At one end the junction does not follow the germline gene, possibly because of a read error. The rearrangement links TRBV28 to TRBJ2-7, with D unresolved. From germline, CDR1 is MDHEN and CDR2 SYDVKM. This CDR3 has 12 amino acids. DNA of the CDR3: TGTGCAAGCAGTACTCATACCTACGAGCAGTACTTC. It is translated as CASSTHTYEQYF.

CDR3 DNA sequence: TGTGCCAGCAGCTTAGACGCGGGACAGGGGGTCTACGAGCAGTACTTC. It encodes CASSLDAGQGVYEQYF. The chain has TRBV11-2 and TRBJ2-7, with TRBD1 matching 11 bases. From germline, CDR1 is SGHAT and CDR2 FQNNGV. The junction had 4 bases not matched to a gene; V was cut back by 0 bases and J by 3 bases. This CDR3 contains 16 residues.

CDR3 sequence (DNA): TGTGCCAGCAGTGAATGGACAGCATATAGCTCTGGGGCCAACGTCCTGACTTTC. Translation gives CASSEWTAYSSGANVLTF. The chain uses TRBV25-1 and TRBJ2-6; D might be TRBD1 (6 bases). The V end was cut by 1 base, the J end by 0 bases, with 13 bases between. CDR3 size: 18 residues. Germline V gene data show CDR1 as MGHDK and CDR2 as SYGVNS.

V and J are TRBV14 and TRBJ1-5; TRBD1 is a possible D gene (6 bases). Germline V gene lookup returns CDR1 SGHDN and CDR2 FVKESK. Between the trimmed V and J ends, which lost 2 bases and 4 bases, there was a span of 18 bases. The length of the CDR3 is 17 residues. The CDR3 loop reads CASSQNTRGHRNQPQHF. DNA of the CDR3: TGTGCCAGCAGCCAAAACACAAGGGGACACCGTAATCAGCCCCAGCATTTT.

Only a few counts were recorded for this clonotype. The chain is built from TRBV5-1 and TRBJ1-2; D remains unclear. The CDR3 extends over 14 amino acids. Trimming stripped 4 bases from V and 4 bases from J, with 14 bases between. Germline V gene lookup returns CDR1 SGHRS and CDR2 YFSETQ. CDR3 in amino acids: CASSGDNALYGYTF. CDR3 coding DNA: TGCGCCAGCAGCGGAGATAACGCCCTCTATGGCTACACCTTC.